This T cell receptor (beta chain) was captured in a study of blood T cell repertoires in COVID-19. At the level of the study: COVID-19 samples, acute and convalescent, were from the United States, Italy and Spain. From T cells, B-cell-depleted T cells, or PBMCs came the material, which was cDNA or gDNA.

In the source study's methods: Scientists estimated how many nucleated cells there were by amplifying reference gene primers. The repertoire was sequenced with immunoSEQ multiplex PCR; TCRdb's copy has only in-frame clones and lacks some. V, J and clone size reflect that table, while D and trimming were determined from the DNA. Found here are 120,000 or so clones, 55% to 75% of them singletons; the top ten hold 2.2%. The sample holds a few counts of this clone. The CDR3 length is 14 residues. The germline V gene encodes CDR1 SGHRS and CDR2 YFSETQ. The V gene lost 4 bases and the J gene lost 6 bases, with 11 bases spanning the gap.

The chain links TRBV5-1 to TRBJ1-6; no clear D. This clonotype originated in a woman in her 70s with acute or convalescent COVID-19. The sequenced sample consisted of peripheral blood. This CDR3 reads CASSLGVGNSPLHF. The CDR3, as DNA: TGCGCCAGCAGCCTCGGTGTTGGTAATTCACCCCTCCACTTT.